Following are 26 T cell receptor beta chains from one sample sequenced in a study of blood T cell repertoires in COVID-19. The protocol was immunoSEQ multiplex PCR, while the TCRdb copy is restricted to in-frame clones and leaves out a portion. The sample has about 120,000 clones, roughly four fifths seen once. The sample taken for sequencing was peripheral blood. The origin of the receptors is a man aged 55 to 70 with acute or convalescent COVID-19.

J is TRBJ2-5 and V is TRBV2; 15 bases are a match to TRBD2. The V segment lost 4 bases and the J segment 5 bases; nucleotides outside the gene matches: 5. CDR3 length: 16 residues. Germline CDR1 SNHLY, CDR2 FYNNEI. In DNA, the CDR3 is TGTGCCAGCAGTGGTGGACTAGCGGGAGGGGGGGAGACCCAGTACTTC. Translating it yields CASSGGLAGGGETQYF.

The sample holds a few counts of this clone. CDR3 residues: CAWSVGLAVGGEQYF. CDR3 DNA sequence: TGTGCCTGGAGTGTGGGACTAGCAGTGGGGGGCGAGCAGTACTTC. The J gene is TRBJ2-7, the V gene TRBV30; 9 nucleotides match TRBD2. With 0 bases clipped from V and 6 bases from J, the junction kept 9 bases outside the gene matches. Germline V lookup: CDR1 GTSNPN, CDR2 SVGIG (reference sequence). This CDR3 is built from 15 residues.

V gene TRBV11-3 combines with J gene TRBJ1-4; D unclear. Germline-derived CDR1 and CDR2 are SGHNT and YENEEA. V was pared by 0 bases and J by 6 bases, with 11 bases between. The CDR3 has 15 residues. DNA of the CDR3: TGTGCCAGCAGCTTAGACTCGCGTACTCATGAAAAACTGTTTTTT. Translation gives CASSLDSRTHEKLFF.

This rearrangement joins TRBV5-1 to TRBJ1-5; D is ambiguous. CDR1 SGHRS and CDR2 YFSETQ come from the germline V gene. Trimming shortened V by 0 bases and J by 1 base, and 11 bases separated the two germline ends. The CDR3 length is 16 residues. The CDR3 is CASSLGARGSNQPQHF. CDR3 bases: TGCGCCAGCAGCTTGGGGGCGCGGGGAAGCAATCAGCCCCAGCATTTT.

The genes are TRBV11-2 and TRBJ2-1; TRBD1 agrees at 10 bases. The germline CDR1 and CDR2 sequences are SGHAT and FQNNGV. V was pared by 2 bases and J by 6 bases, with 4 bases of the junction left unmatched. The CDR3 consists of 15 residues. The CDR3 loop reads CASSLTGQGINEQFF. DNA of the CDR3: TGTGCCAGCAGCTTAACGGGACAGGGGATCAATGAGCAGTTCTTC.

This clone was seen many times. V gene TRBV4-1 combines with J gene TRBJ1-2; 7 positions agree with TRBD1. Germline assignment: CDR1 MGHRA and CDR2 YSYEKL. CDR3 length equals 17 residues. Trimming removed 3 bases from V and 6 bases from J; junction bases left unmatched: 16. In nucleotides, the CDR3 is TGCGCCAGCAGCCAGACACAGGGGATAAAGGGGATAGATGGCTACACCTTC. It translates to CASSQTQGIKGIDGYTF.

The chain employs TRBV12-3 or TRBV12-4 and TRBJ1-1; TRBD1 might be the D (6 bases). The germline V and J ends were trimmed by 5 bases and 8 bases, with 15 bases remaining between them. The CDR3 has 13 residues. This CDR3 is CASSRWTVGEAFF. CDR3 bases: TGTGCCAGCAGTCGCTGGACAGTTGGAGAAGCTTTCTTT.

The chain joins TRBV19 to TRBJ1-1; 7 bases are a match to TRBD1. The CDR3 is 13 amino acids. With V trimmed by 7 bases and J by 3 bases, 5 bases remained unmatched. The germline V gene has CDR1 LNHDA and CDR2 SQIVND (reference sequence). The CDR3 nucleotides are TGTGCCAGTACCTGGGACAGACACACTGAAGCTTTCTTT. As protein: CASTWDRHTEAFF.

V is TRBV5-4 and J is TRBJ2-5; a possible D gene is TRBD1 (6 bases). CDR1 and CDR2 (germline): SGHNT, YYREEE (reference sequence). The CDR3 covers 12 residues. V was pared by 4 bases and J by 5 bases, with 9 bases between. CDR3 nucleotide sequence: TGTGCCAGCAGCAGAACAGGGGAGACCCAGTACTTC. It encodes CASSRTGETQYF.

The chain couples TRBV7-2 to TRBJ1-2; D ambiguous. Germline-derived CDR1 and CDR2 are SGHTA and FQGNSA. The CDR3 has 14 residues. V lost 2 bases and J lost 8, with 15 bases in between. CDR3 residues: CASSLTREAGGYTF. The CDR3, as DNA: TGTGCCAGCAGCTTAACAAGGGAAGCGGGCGGCTACACCTTC.

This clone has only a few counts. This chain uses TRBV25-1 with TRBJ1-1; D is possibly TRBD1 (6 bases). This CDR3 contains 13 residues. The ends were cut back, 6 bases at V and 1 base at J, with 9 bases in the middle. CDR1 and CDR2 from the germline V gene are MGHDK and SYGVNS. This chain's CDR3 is CASRTGQNTEAFF. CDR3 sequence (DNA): TGTGCCAGCAGGACGGGACAGAACACTGAAGCTTTCTTT.

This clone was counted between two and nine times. The DNA of the CDR3 is TGCGCCAGCAGCTATGGACTAGCGGGAGTCCACGAGCAGTACTTC. It codes for CASSYGLAGVHEQYF. The chain carries TRBV5-1 and TRBJ2-7, with TRBD2 identical over 13 bases. The length of the CDR3 is 15 residues. J lost 5 bases, V lost 3 bases, and 5 bases had no gene match. Germline assignment: CDR1 SGHRS and CDR2 YFSETQ. Combining the CDR3 with reference TRBV5-1 and TRBJ2-7 gives the whole variable domain KAGVTQTPRYLIKTRGQQVTLSCSPISGHRSVSWYQQTPGQGLQFLFEYFSETQRNKGNFPGRFSGRQFSNSRSEMNVSTLELGDSALYLCASSYGLAGVHEQYFGPGTRLTVT.

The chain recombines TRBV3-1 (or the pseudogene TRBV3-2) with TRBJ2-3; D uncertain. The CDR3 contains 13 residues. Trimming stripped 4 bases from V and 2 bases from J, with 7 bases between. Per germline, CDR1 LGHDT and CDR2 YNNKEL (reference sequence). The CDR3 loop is CASSPFHTDTQYF. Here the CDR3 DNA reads TGTGCCAGCAGCCCATTCCACACAGATACGCAGTATTTT.

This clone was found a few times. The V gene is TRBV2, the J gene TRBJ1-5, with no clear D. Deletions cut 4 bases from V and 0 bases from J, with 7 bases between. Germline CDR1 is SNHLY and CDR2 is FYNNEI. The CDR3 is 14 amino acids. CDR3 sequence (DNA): TGTGCCAGCAGTGTGGCAGTTAGCAATCAGCCCCAGCATTTT. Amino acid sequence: CASSVAVSNQPQHF.

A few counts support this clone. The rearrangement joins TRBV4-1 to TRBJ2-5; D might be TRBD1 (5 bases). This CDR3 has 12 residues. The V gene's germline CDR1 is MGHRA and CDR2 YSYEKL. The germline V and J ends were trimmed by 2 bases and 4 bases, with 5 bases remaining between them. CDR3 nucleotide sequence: TGCGCCAGCAGCCAAAGGGGAGAGACCCAGTACTTC. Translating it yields CASSQRGETQYF.

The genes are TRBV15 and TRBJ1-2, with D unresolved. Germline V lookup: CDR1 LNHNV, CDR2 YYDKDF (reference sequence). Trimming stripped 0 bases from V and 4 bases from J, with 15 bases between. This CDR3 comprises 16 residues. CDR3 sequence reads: CATSRDLGEGSYGYTF. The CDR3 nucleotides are TGTGCCACCAGCAGAGATCTCGGGGAGGGCAGCTATGGCTACACCTTC. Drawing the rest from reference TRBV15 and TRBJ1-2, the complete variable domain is DAMVIQNPRYQVTQFGKPVTLSCSQTLNHNVMYWYQQKSSQAPKLLFHYYDKDFNNEADTPDNFQSRRPNTSFCFLDIRSPGLGDTAMYLCATSRDLGEGSYGYTFGSGTRLTVV.

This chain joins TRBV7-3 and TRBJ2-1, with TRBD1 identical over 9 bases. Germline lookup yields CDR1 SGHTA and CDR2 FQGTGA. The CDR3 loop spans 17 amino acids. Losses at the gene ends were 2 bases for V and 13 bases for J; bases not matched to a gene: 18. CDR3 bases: TGTGCCAGCAGCTTAGCCCAAGGATTGAACAGGGGGCGGCCTCAGTTCTTC. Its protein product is CASSLAQGLNRGRPQFF.

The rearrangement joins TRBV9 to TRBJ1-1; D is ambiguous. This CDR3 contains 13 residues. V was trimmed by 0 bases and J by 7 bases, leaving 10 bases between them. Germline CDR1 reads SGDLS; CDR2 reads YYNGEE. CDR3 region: CASSVDVGGEAFF. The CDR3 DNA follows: TGTGCCAGCAGCGTAGACGTCGGCGGTGAAGCTTTCTTT.

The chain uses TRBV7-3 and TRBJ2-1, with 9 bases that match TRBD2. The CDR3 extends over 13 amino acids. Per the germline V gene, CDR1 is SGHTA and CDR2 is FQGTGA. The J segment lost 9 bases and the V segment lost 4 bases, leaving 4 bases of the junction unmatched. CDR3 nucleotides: TGTGCCAGCAGCTATAGCGGGAGAAGTGAGCAGTTCTTC. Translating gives CASSYSGRSEQFF.

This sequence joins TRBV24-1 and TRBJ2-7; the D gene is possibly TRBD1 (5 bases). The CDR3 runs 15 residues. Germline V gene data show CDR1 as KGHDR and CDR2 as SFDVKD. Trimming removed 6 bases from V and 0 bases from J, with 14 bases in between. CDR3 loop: CATSSTAAPSYEQYF. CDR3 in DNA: TGTGCCACCAGTTCGACAGCAGCTCCCTCCTACGAGCAGTACTTC.

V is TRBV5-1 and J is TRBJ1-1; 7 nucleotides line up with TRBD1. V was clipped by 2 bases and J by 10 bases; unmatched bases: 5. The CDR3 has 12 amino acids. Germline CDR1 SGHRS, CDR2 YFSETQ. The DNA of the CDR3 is TGCGCCAGCAGCTTTTCCCCAGGGGGAGCTTTCTTT. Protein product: CASSFSPGGAFF. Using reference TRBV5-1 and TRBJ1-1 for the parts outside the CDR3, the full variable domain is KAGVTQTPRYLIKTRGQQVTLSCSPISGHRSVSWYQQTPGQGLQFLFEYFSETQRNKGNFPGRFSGRQFSNSRSEMNVSTLELGDSALYLCASSFSPGGAFFGQGTRLTVV.

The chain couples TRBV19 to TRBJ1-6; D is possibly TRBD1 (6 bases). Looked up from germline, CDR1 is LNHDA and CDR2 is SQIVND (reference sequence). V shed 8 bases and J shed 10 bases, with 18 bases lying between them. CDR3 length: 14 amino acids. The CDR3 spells CASGKQGVVSPLHF. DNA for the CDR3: TGTGCCAGTGGTAAACAGGGAGTTGTATCACCCCTCCACTTT.

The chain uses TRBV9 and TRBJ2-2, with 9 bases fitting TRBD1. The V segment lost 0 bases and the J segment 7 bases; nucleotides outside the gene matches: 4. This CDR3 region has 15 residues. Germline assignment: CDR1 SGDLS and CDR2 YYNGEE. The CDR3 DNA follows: TGTGCCAGCAGCGTAGCGGACAGGGGCAGCGGGGAGCTGTTTTTT. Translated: CASSVADRGSGELFF.

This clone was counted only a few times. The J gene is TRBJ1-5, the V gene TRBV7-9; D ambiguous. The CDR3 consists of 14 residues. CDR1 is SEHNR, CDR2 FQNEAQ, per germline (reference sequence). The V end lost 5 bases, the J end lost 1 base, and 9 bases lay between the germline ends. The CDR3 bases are TGTGCCAGCAGCCACGACTGGAGCAATCAGCCCCAGCATTTT. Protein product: CASSHDWSNQPQHF.

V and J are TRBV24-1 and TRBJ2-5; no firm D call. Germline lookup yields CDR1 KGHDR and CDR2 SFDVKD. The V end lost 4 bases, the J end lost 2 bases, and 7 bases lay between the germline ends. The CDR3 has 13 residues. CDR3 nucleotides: TGTGCCACCAGTGACCCCTTACAAGAGACCCAGTACTTC. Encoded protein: CATSDPLQETQYF.

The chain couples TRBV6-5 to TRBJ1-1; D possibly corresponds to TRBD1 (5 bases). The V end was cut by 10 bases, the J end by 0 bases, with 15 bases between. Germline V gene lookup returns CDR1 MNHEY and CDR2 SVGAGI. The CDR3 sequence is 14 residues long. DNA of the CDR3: TGTGCCACCGAGAAGGGGCCGATGAACACTGAAGCTTTCTTT. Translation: CATEKGPMNTEAFF.